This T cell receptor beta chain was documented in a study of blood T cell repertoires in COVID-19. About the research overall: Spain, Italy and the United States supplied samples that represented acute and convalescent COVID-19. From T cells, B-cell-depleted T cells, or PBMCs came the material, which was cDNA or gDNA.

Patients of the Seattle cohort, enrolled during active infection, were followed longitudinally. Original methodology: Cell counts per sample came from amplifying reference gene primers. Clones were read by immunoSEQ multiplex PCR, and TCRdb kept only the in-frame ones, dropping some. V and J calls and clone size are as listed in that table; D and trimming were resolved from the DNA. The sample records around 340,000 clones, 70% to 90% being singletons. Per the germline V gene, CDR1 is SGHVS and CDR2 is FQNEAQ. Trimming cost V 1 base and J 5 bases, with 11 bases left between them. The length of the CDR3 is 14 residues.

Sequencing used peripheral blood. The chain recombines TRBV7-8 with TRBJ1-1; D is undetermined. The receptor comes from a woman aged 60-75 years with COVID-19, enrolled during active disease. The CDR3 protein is CASSLEGGITEAFF. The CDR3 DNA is TGTGCCAGCAGCTTAGAAGGCGGGATAACTGAAGCTTTCTTT.